This T cell receptor (beta chain) originates from a study of a mutant IDH1 vaccine in newly diagnosed glioma. Study results and caveats: Among all patients, vaccine-induced immune responses occurred in around 95%. Pseudoprogression looked unconnected to shifts in top peripheral T cell clonotypes.

The CDR3 spans 17 residues. CDR1 and CDR2 (germline): SGDLS, YYNGEE. The junction had 8 bases not matched to a gene; V was cut back by 3 bases and J by 4 bases. TCRdb's copy holds only in-frame clones and misses some; the assay was immunoSEQ multiplex PCR. This sample carries tens of thousands of clones, 75% to 90% of them seen once, and the ten largest clones take more than 4.5%. The time point is: week 47, end of study. With topical imiquimod, each dose of the vaccine consisted of 300 ug of mutant IDH1 20-mer peptide. Patients in the study were vaccinated eight times, receiving shots in weeks 1, 3, 5, 7, 11, 15, 19 and 23. Donors' newly diagnosed IDH1-mutant WHO grade 3 or 4 astrocytomas lacked nuclear ATRX. On this clone itself: Antigen: not known.

Sequenced here: PBMCs, sampled from a glioma patient whose treatment included an IDH1 peptide vaccine. This sequence originates from a man between 40 and 49 years old with glioma. The chain carries TRBV9 and TRBJ2-1, with 12 bases identical to TRBD2. The CDR3 DNA sequence: TGTGCCAGCAGCGCGACCGGACTAGCGGGGATATACAATGAGCAGTTCTTC. The encoded protein is CASSATGLAGIYNEQFF.